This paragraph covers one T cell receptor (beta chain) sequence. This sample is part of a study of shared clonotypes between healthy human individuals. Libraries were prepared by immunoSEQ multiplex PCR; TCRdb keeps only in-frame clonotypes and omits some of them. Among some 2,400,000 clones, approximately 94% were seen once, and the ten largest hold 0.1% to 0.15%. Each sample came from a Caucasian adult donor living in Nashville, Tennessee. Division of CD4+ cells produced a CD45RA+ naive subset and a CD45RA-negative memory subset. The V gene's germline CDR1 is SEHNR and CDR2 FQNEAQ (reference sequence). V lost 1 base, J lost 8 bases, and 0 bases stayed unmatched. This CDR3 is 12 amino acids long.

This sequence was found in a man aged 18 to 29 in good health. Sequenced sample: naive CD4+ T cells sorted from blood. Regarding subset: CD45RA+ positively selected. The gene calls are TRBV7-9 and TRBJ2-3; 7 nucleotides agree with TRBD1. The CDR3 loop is CASSLGQGTQYF. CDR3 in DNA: TGTGCCAGCAGCTTAGGACAGGGTACGCAGTATTTT. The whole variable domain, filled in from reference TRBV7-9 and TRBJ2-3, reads DTGVSQNPRHKITKRGQNVTFRCDPISEHNRLYWYRQTLGQGPEFLTYFQNEAQLEKSRLLSDRFSAERPKGSFSTLEIQRTEQGDSAMYLCASSLGQGTQYFGPGTRLTVL.